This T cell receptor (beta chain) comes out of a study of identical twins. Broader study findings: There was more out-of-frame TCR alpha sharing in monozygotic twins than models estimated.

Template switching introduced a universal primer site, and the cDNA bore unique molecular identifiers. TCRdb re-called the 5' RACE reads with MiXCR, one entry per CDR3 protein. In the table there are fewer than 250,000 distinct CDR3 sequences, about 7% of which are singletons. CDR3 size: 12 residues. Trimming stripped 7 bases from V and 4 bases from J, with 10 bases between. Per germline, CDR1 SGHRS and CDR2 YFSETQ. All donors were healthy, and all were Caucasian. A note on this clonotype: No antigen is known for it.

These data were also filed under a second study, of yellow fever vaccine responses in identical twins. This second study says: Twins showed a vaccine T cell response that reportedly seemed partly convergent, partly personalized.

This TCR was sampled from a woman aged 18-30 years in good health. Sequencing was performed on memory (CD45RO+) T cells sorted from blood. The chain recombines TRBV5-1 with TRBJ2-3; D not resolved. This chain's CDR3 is CASCHYADTQYF. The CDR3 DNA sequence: TGCGCCAGCTGCCACTACGCAGATACGCAGTATTTT.